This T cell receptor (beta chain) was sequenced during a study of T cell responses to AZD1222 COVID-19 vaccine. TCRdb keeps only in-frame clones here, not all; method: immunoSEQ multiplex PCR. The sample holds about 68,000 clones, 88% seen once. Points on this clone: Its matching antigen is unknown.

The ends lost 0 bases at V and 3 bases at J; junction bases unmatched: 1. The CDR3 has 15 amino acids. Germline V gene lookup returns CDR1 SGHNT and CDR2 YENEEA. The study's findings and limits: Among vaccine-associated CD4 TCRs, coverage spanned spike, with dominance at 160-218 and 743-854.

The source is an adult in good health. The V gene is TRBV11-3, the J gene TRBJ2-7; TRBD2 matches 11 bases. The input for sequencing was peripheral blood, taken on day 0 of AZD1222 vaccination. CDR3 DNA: TGTGCCAGCAGCTTAGATGGGACTAGCGGCTACGAGCAGTACTTC. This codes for CASSLDGTSGYEQYF.